In this sample, the clone carrying this T cell receptor (beta chain) turned up a few times. Its matching antigen is unknown. A much larger clone is a single base away; this may be a read error. The data are from a study of T cells in Graves' hyperthyroidism and ophthalmopathy. Using RNA transcripts as the source, TCR beta CDR3 regions were amplified. Using the HTBI primer set, a first-round RT-PCR was run on the TCR CDR3. Each CDR3 protein is one row after TCRdb ran MiXCR on the multiplex PCR reads. This sample carries about 360,000 distinct CDR3 sequences, about 14% of them seen once, and the ten largest clones take under 25%. The hyperthyroidism patients had all been newly diagnosed, and their disease duration was under 2 months. Their ages ranged from 18 to 65 years. Uncontrolled infection, other autoimmune disease, pregnancy or lactation barred patients from enrollment. The CDR3 runs 15 residues. Germline CDR1 SGHRS, CDR2 YFSETQ.

Study observations and caveats: Blood held most thyroid clonotypes expanded above 0.001 frequency.

This receptor was identified in a man aged 25-40 years with Graves' hyperthyroidism that later progressed to Graves' ophthalmopathy. The V gene is TRBV5-1, the J gene TRBJ1-1; D unclear. The sequenced material came from blood. The CDR3 protein is CASSLAPGLNTDAFF. The DNA for the CDR3 is TGCGCCAGCAGCTTGGCCCCAGGATTGAACACTGACGCTTTCTTT.